The clone carrying this T cell receptor beta chain occurred many times. Germline is not matched at one junction end, which may reflect a read error. CDR3 regions of TCR beta were amplified from RNA transcripts. RT-PCR with HTBI primers came first, then second-round multiplex PCR. TCRdb called the multiplex PCR reads again in MiXCR, with one record for every CDR3 protein. This table holds about 1.2 million distinct CDR3 sequences, 35% to 45% found once. The sample belongs to a study of Graves' ophthalmopathy and Graves' hyperthyroidism. The authors enrolled newly diagnosed hyperthyroidism patients aged 18 to 65 with under 2 months' duration. This CDR3 is 14 amino acids long. The germline V gene encodes CDR1 SGHRS and CDR2 YFSETQ.

Input material: peripheral blood or thyroid tissue (not recorded which). This receptor was taken from an adult man with Graves' hyperthyroidism. The chain carries TRBV5-1 and TRBJ2-7; TRBD2 agrees at 8 bases. The DNA for the CDR3 is TGTGCCAGCAGCCTGGGAGCGGGAGTGTACGAGCAGTACTTC. It is translated as CASSLGAGVYEQYF.